Listed below are T cell receptor beta chains from one sample, sequenced in a study of CD8 T cells in Susac syndrome. A single record per CDR3 protein comes from TCRdb applying MiXCR to the immunoSEQ multiplex PCR reads. The sample has 180,000 or so distinct CDR3 sequences, more than 90% seen once. The specimen was CD4+ T cells from PBMCs. These receptors all come from a human donor in good health. Each CDR3 is given without its conserved first and last residue. The order of the fields is J gene, clone size, V gene, CDR3 protein. Where a row states a size, it is once, few, many or the class of an expanded clone; other rows omit it.

>TRBJ2-1|NA|TRBV9
ASSVARGGNEQF
>TRBJ2-7|NA|TRBV18
ASSPGQAYYEQY
>TRBJ1-6|NA|TRBV13
ASSLDRGRSAPLH
>TRBJ2-1|NA|TRBV29-1
SGRGGQDSYNEQF
>TRBJ2-1|NA|TRBV6-1
ASSEGGAVSYNEQF
>TRBJ2-3|NA|TRBV12-3/TRBV12-4
ASSLGTGIDTQY
>TRBJ1-2|NA|TRBV3-1
ASRRGLSGYT
>TRBJ1-1|once|TRBV4-3
ASSPGTGGRKAF
>TRBJ1-6|NA|TRBV19
ASSMRNSPLH
>TRBJ2-5|once|TRBV29-1
SVETKAGVGTQY
>TRBJ1-2|NA|TRBV14
ASSRGTSYGYT
>TRBJ2-7|NA|TRBV6-2/TRBV6-3
ASRPPGQGNEQY
>TRBJ2-7|NA|TRBV18
ASSWGGPSYEQY
>TRBJ2-3|NA|TRBV4-3
ASSHASGGAADTQY